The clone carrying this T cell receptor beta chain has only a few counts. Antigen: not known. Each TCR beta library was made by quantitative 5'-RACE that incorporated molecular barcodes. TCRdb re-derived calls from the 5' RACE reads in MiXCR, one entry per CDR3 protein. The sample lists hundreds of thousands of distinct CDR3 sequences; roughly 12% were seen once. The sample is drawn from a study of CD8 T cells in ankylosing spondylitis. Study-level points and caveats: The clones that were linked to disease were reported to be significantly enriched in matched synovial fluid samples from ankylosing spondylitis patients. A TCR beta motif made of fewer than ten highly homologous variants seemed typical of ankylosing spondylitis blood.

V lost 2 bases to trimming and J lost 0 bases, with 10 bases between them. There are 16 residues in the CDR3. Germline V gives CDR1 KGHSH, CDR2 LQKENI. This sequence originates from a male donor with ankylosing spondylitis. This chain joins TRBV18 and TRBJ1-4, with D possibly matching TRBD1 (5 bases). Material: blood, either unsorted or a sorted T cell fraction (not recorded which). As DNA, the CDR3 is TGTGCCAGCTCACCAGTGGGGGGAACAACTAATGAAAAACTGTTTTTT. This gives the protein CASSPVGGTTNEKLFF.